The 25 T cell receptor beta chains below come from one sample, sequenced in a study of Tregs in tolerant kidney transplant recipients. Related graft donors supplied nonmyeloablative bone marrow transplants, and mixed chimerism was transient. Only in-frame clones appear in the TCRdb table, and some are missing; sequencing was by immunoSEQ multiplex PCR. Its table records several thousand clones. Sequencing used CD8+ T cells from blood (PBMCs), obtained 12 months after the transplant. The receptors here all came from a human patient who received a combined kidney and bone marrow transplant. Part of the T cells may come from the graft donor.

Worth noting for this clone: The DNA ends 3 residues before the CDR3 does, and the rest of the CDR3 is filled in from the germline J gene. The gene calls are TRBV5-1 and TRBJ2-7; D unresolved. V lost 0 bases and J 2 bases, leaving 9 bases between the germline ends. From germline, CDR1 is SGHRS and CDR2 YFSETQ. The CDR3 runs 14 residues. Incomplete CDR3 DNA: TGCGCCAGCAGCTTGGAGTCAGCGACCTACGAG. This gives the protein CASSLESATYE. Given in full, the CDR3 is CASSLESATYEQYF.

Points on this clone: The read finishes 3 residues shy of the CDR3 end, and the germline J gene is used to complete it. This chain joins TRBV20-1 and TRBJ2-2, with D possibly matching TRBD2 (5 bases). Trimming stripped 5 bases from V and 3 bases from J, with 19 bases between. The CDR3 is 16 residues long. Germline lookup yields CDR1 DFQATT and CDR2 SNEGSKA (reference sequence). The CDR3 DNA, read in part, is TGCAGTGCTGTGGAGCGGCTAGATAAGGACACCGGGGAG. It translates to CSAVERLDKDTGE. The whole CDR3 sequence is CSAVERLDKDTGELFF.

As for this clone: Read data end 3 residues before the CDR3 end; the end is taken from the germline J gene. The chain employs TRBV19 and TRBJ2-2, with D perhaps TRBD1 (6 bases). The germline V gene encodes CDR1 LNHDA and CDR2 SQIVND (reference sequence). The length of the CDR3 is 14 residues. V was clipped by 3 bases and J by 5 bases, with 10 bases between them. CDR3 amino acids: CASSIVRGTGELFF. CDR3 DNA (partial): TGTGCCAGTAGTATTGTCAGGGGTACCGGGGAG.

In regard to this clone: Coverage ceases 3 residues before the CDR3 finishes, and the germline J gene fills in the end. The chain links TRBV20-1 to TRBJ2-2, with D possibly matching TRBD1 (6 bases). Trimming pared 6 bases from V and 5 bases from J, leaving 13 bases between. Germline assignment: CDR1 DFQATT and CDR2 SNEGSKA (reference sequence). There are 13 residues in the CDR3. The CDR3 bases that were read are TGCAGTGCCGAAACAGGGCTAACCGGGGAG. Amino acids: CSAETGLTGE. The full CDR3 sequence reads CSAETGLTGELFF.

Concerning this clone itself: The read ends 3 residues before the CDR3 terminus; that terminus is restored from the germline J gene. This chain connects TRBV20-1 to TRBJ2-3; the match to TRBD2 covers 10 bases. Germline loops: CDR1 DFQATT, CDR2 SNEGSKA (reference sequence). Trimming cost V 1 base and J 2 bases; bases outside gene matches: 12. The CDR3 contains 18 residues. The DNA read from the CDR3 is TGCAGTGCTAGAGTTATCCTAGCGGGAGCGGGGCTCACAGATACG. Its translation: CSARVILAGAGLTDT. The full CDR3 protein reads CSARVILAGAGLTDTQYF.

Concerning this clone: Coverage ceases 3 residues before the CDR3 finishes, and the germline J gene fills in the end. V and J are TRBV12-3 or TRBV12-4 and TRBJ2-2; TRBD2 is a possible D gene (5 bases). Trimming pared 5 bases from V and 7 bases from J, leaving 23 bases between. There are 17 residues in the CDR3. The DNA read from the CDR3 is TGTGCCAGCAGTAACCGGGGTTGGGCGGCGGGTGACGGGGAG. Translating gives CASSNRGWAAGDGE. The full CDR3 protein is CASSNRGWAAGDGELFF.

Concerning this clone: The CDR3 end lies 3 residues beyond the end of the read and is filled in from the germline J gene. The chain is built from TRBV20-1 and TRBJ1-3, with TRBD1 as a possible D gene (5 bases). CDR1 DFQATT and CDR2 SNEGSKA come from the germline V gene (reference sequence). The ends were cut back, 1 base at V and 4 bases at J, with 17 bases in the middle. The CDR3 extends over 16 amino acids. The CDR3 protein is CSARGPLGVGGNTIYF. The CDR3 bases that were read are TGCAGTGCTAGAGGCCCTTTAGGGGTAGGAGGAAACACC.

Remarks on this clone: The sequence runs out 3 residues before the end of the CDR3; the remainder is reconstructed from the germline J gene. The V and J genes are TRBV28 and TRBJ1-1, with D maybe TRBD1 (6 bases). Between the trimmed V and J ends, which lost 6 bases and 5 bases, there was a span of 10 bases. The CDR3 contains 12 residues. CDR1 and CDR2 from the germline V gene are MDHEN and SYDVKM. CDR3 sequence: CASSPRGTEAFF. The sequenced part of the CDR3 DNA is TGTGCCAGCAGCCCCAGGGGTACTGAA.

A remark on this clone: The read gets to within 3 residues of the CDR3 end, and the germline J gene fills in the rest. The chain recombines TRBV10-3 with TRBJ1-1; D ambiguous. Germline V gene lookup returns CDR1 ENHRY and CDR2 SYGVKD. The CDR3 covers 14 residues. Trimming took 10 bases from V and 3 from J, leaving 18 bases between them. The part of the CDR3 DNA that was read is TGTGCCACTCGAGGTATCGGGTTCGACACTGAA. This translates into CATRGIGFDTE. The entire CDR3 reads CATRGIGFDTEAFF.

Note on this clone: Read coverage stops 3 residues before the CDR3 terminus; the germline J gene supplies the remainder. This chain links TRBV19 with TRBJ2-1; D unclear. From germline, CDR1 is LNHDA and CDR2 SQIVND (reference sequence). This CDR3 region has 15 residues. Trimming took 6 bases from V and 3 from J, leaving 15 bases between them. Here the CDR3 reads CASSLLDLNYNEQFF. CDR3 bases read: TGTGCCAGTAGCCTCCTCGACTTAAACTACAATGAG.

This clone is labeled medium-sized based on frequency. With the read ending 3 residues before the CDR3 end, the germline J gene is used to fill in that end. J is TRBJ2-5 and V is TRBV19, with D perhaps TRBD1 (5 bases). This CDR3 region has 14 residues. Germline CDR1 is LNHDA and CDR2 is SQIVND (reference sequence). Trimming took 4 bases from V and 4 from J, leaving 13 bases between them. CDR3 protein: CASSNRGPRETQYF. CDR3 DNA (partial): TGTGCCAGTAGTAATAGGGGTCCACGAGAGACC.

As for this clone: The observed sequence ends 3 residues before the CDR3 terminus, with the missing tail filled in from the germline J gene. The chain couples TRBV11-3 to TRBJ2-1; tentative D call: TRBD2 (6 bases). The CDR3 is 11 residues long. CDR1 is SGHNT and CDR2 is YENEEA in the germline V gene. Trimming took off 3 bases at V and 9 bases at J, with 6 bases between the two ends. This CDR3 reads CASSLGGEQFF. The CDR3 bases that were read are TGTGCCAGCAGCTTGGGGGGTGAG.

Turning to this clone: The read gets to within 3 residues of the CDR3 end, and the germline J gene fills in the rest. The V and J genes are TRBV28 and TRBJ2-7; 9 bases map to TRBD2. This CDR3 is built from 17 residues. Germline V gives CDR1 MDHEN, CDR2 SYDVKM. Trimming took 4 bases from V and 3 from J; bases not matched to a gene: 13. CDR3: CASSSPEGLAGYYEQYF. Partial CDR3 DNA: TGTGCCAGCAGTTCCCCGGAGGGCCTAGCGGGGTACTACGAG.

A note on this clone: The read terminates 3 residues ahead of where the CDR3 ends, so the germline J gene completes it. The chain combines TRBV7-3 with TRBJ2-1; TRBD2 matches 8 bases. The germline V gene encodes CDR1 SGHTA and CDR2 FQGTGA. This CDR3 has 16 residues. Germline trimming cut 5 bases from V and 4 bases from J; bases unmatched to any gene: 10. CDR3 DNA, as far as it was read: TGTGCCAGCAGCCGACTAGCGCCTTCAGATTACAATGAG. This sequence encodes CASSRLAPSDYNE. From start to end, the CDR3 is CASSRLAPSDYNEQFF.

On this clone: The CDR3 is cut off 3 residues early in the read; its end comes from the germline J gene. The chain combines TRBV6-2 or TRBV6-3 with TRBJ2-3, with TRBD2 matching 11 bases. The CDR3 is 16 amino acids. Trimming cost V 6 bases and J 3 bases; bases outside gene matches: 8. Germline CDR1 is MNHEY and CDR2 is SVGEGT. The sequenced part of the CDR3 DNA is TGTGCCAGCAGCCTTCCACTAGCGGGAGTTACAGATACG. Its translation is CASSLPLAGVTDT. The CDR3 in full is CASSLPLAGVTDTQYF.

To note about this clone: The read stops 3 residues short of the end of the CDR3; the missing end is completed from the germline J gene. The chain is built from TRBV19 and TRBJ2-3, with a possible D match to TRBD1 (5 bases). The CDR3 has 12 amino acids. Germline loops: CDR1 LNHDA, CDR2 SQIVND (reference sequence). The CDR3 bases that were read are TGTGCCAGTAGTATTCAGGGAAGACCG. Amino acids: CASSIQGRP. The whole CDR3 region reads CASSIQGRPQYF.

Notes on this clone: The read falls 3 residues short of the CDR3 end, and the missing part is taken from the germline J gene. The chain joins TRBV19 to TRBJ2-2; possible D gene TRBD1, 6 bases. V was clipped by 1 base and J by 5 bases, with 8 bases between them. This CDR3 region has 14 residues. Germline V CDR1 and CDR2: LNHDA, SQIVND (reference sequence). The covered CDR3 bases are TGTGCCAGTAGTATAGGGCAGGGGACCGGGGAG. Its protein is CASSIGQGTGE. The full CDR3 reads CASSIGQGTGELFF.

Notes on this clone: The read ends 3 residues before the CDR3 terminus; that terminus is restored from the germline J gene. The J gene is TRBJ2-7, the V gene TRBV19, with D maybe TRBD2 (6 bases). Germline loops: CDR1 LNHDA, CDR2 SQIVND (reference sequence). This CDR3 contains 14 residues. Trimming pared 5 bases from V and 3 bases from J, leaving 14 bases between. The part of the CDR3 DNA that was read is TGTGCCAGTAGTTATGGGACTTCCCTCTACGAG. This codes for CASSYGTSLYE. The CDR3, in full, reads CASSYGTSLYEQYF.

As to this clone: The read terminates 3 residues ahead of where the CDR3 ends, so the germline J gene completes it. Other DNA sequences within the sample encode an identical CDR3. V usage is TRBV14 and J usage is TRBJ2-7, with no clear D. V lost 1 base and J lost 3, with 7 bases in between. The CDR3 contains 13 residues. Germline V gives CDR1 SGHDN, CDR2 FVKESK. Partial CDR3 DNA: TGTGCCAGCAGCCAAGGAGCTGGCTACGAG. Its translation is CASSQGAGYE. From start to end, the CDR3 is CASSQGAGYEQYF. Using reference TRBV14 and TRBJ2-7 for the parts outside the CDR3, the full variable domain is EAGVTQFPSHSVIEKGQTVTLRCDPISGHDNLYWYRRVMGKEIKFLLHFVKESKQDESGMPNNRFLAERTGGTYSTLKVQPAELEDSGVYFCASSQGAGYEQYFGPGTRLTVT.

On this clone: The read comes to an end 3 residues before the CDR3 does, leaving the germline J gene to fill in the end. The rearrangement links TRBV14 to TRBJ2-1; possibly TRBD2 for D (6 bases). V was shortened by 1 base and J by 4 bases, with 11 bases between the two germline ends. The germline CDR1 and CDR2 sequences are SGHDN and FVKESK. The CDR3 runs 15 residues. The sequenced part of the CDR3 DNA is TGTGCCAGCAGCCAAGCGGGGGTAGGATACAATGAG. Its protein product is CASSQAGVGYNE. In full, the CDR3 reads CASSQAGVGYNEQFF.

In the case of this clone: Read sequence stops 3 residues before the CDR3 end, and the germline J gene provides the missing end. This chain connects TRBV19 to TRBJ1-4, with D unresolved. This CDR3 is 15 amino acids long. Germline-derived CDR1 and CDR2 are LNHDA and SQIVND (reference sequence). The V gene lost 2 bases and the J gene lost 3 bases, with 10 bases spanning the gap. The part of the CDR3 DNA that was read is TGTGCCAGTAGTATATCGGGTATGGCTAATGAAAAA. Translation gives CASSISGMANEK. The CDR3 reads in full as CASSISGMANEKLFF.

As for this clone: The missing CDR3 end, 3 residues past where the read stops, is filled in from the germline J gene. This sequence joins TRBV13 and TRBJ2-1, with TRBD2 matching over 13 bases. This CDR3 region has 15 residues. The germline V gene encodes CDR1 PRHDT and CDR2 FYEKMQ (reference sequence). The trim removed 5 bases at V and 7 bases at J, leaving 5 bases unmatched. The CDR3 protein is CASSPWTSGSNEQFF. The CDR3 bases that were read are TGTGCCAGCAGCCCCTGGACTAGCGGGAGTAATGAG.

In regard to this clone: Read coverage stops 3 residues before the CDR3 terminus; the germline J gene supplies the remainder. The V call is TRBV19, the J call TRBJ1-6; unclear D gene. Germline values: CDR1 LNHDA, CDR2 SQIVND (reference sequence). This CDR3 has 16 amino acids. V was pared by 6 bases and J by 5 bases, with 17 bases between. This CDR3 is CASRIKMGEDNSPLHF. Incomplete CDR3 DNA: TGTGCCAGTAGAATTAAGATGGGCGAAGATAATTCACCC.

Of note for this clone: The read ends 3 residues before the CDR3 terminus; that terminus is restored from the germline J gene. This chain connects TRBV14 to TRBJ2-1; 11 positions agree with TRBD2. The length of the CDR3 is 18 residues. Unmatched junction bases numbered 9, after V lost 0 bases and J lost 5 bases. The germline V gene has CDR1 SGHDN and CDR2 FVKESK. This CDR3 is CASSQEPSSGRQDNEQFF. The CDR3 bases that were read are TGTGCCAGCAGCCAAGAGCCGTCTAGCGGGAGGCAGGACAATGAG.

Concerning this clone itself: The sequenced fragment ends 3 residues before the CDR3 boundary, so the rest is inferred from the germline J gene. The rearrangement links TRBV7-8 to TRBJ2-7; 9 nucleotides align to TRBD1. CDR1 and CDR2 (germline): SGHVS, FQNEAQ. V gave up 7 bases and J gave up 5 bases; unmatched junction bases: 15. The CDR3 contains 16 residues. The CDR3 loop reads CASTLMRGGTGNEQYF. The covered CDR3 bases are TGTGCCAGCACCTTGATGAGGGGCGGGACAGGGAACGAG.